The TCR beta chain under discussion was sequenced for a study of blood T cell repertoires in COVID-19. Assay used: immunoSEQ multiplex PCR; TCRdb lists only in-frame clones, some missing. Altogether over 90,000 clones are present, about four fifths being singletons, with the ten largest covering roughly 4.8%. V gave up 7 bases and J gave up 5 bases; unmatched junction bases: 3. The germline V gene encodes CDR1 SGDLS and CDR2 YYNGEE. The CDR3 spans 13 residues. The chain joins TRBV9 to TRBJ2-1; 10 nucleotides line up with TRBD1. Material: peripheral blood. This sequence originates from a man aged 80 or over with COVID-19, enrolled during active disease. The CDR3 DNA reads as TGTGCCAGCGGGACAGGGGTGGACAATGAGCAGTTCTTC. Translated, it gives CASGTGVDNEQFF.